This paragraph covers one TCR beta chain sequence. What it binds is not known. These data belong to a study of cytomegalovirus exposure and HLA in healthy donors. Study in general: In a later analysis, it was reported that the 120 validation repertoires had been produced on the same platform as the 550 to 700 repertoires belonging to the first cohort. Overall study findings and caveats: Cytomegalovirus status, reportedly, was diagnosed with high specificity and sensitivity by the classifier. The tendency of first-cohort TCR clusters to co-occur in the roughly 110 validation repertoires was the finding of a later analysis.

This CDR3 has 14 amino acids. Germline CDR1 SGHTA, CDR2 FQGNSA. With 3 bases removed from V and 1 base from J, the gap between germline ends came to 8 bases. Sequencing was performed with immunoSEQ multiplex PCR; in TCRdb, only in-frame clones are kept and a portion is missing. The sample holds about 68,000 clones, approximately 90% seen once. The TCR comes from a man younger than 35 in good health and CMV-seronegative. Sequenced: PBMCs. The V gene is TRBV7-2, the J gene TRBJ2-3, with D unresolved. CDR3 in amino acids: CASSFTSGTDTQYF. As DNA, the CDR3 is TGTGCCAGCAGCTTTACCAGCGGCACAGATACGCAGTATTTT. The full variable domain, in which reference TRBV7-2 and TRBJ2-3 provide the parts outside the CDR3, is GAGVSQSPSNKVTEKGKDVELRCDPISGHTALYWYRQSLGQGLEFLIYFQGNSAPDKSGLPSDRFSAERTGGSVSTLTIQRTQQEDSAVYLCASSFTSGTDTQYFGPGTRLTVL.